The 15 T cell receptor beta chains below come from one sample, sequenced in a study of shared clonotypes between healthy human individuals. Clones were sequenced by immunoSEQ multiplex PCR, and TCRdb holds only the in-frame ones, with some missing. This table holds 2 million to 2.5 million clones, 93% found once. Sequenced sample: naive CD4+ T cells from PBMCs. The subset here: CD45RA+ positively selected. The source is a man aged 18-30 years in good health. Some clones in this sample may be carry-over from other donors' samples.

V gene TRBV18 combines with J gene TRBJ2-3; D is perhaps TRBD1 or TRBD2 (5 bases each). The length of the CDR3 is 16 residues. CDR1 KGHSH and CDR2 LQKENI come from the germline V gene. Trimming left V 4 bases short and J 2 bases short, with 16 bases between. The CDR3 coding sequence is TGTGCCAGCTCACTCACCGGGACGGAATTCACAGATACGCAGTATTTT. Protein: CASSLTGTEFTDTQYF.

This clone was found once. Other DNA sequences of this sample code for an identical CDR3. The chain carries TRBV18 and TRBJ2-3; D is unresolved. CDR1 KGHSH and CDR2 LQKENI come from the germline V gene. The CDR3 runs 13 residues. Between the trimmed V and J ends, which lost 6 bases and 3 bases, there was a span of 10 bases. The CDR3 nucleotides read TGTGCCAGCTCCCCTCAAGGGACAGATACGCAGTATTTT. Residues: CASSPQGTDTQYF.

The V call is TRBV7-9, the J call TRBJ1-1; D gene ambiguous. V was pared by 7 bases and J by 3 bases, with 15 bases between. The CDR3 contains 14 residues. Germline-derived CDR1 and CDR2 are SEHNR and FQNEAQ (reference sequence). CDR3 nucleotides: TGTGCCAGCAAGCTCCGGGAAGGCGACACTGAAGCTTTCTTT. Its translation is CASKLREGDTEAFF.

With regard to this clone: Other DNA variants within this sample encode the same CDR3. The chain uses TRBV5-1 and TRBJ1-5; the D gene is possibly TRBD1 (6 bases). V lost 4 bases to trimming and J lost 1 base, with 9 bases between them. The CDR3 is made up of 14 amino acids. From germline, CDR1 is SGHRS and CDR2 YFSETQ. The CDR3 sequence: CASSPGASNQPQHF. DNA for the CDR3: TGCGCCAGCAGCCCAGGGGCAAGCAATCAGCCCCAGCATTTT.

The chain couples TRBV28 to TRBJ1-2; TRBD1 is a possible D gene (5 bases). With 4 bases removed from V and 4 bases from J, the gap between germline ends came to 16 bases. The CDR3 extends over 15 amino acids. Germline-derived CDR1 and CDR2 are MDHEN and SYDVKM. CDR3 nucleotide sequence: TGTGCCAGCAGTTCCCTTAGAGGGCAGGGCTATGGCTACACCTTC. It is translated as CASSSLRGQGYGYTF.

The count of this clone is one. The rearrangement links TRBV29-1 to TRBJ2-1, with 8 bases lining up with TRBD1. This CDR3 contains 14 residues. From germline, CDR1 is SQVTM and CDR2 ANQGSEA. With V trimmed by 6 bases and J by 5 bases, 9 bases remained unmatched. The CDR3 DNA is TGCAGCGTAGCCAGGGGGACAGGAGACAATGAGCAGTTCTTC. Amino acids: CSVARGTGDNEQFF.

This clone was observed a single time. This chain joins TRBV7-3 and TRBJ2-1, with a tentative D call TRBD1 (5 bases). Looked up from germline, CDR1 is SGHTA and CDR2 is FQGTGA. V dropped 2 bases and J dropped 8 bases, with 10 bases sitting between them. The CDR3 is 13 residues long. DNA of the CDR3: TGTGCCAGCAGCTTATTCCAGGGCTATGAGCAGTTCTTC. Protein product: CASSLFQGYEQFF.

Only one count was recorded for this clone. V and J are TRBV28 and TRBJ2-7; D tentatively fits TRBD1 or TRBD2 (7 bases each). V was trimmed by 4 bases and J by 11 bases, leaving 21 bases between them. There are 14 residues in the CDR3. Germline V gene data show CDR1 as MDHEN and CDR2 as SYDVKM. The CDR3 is CASSSSGDYRGKYF. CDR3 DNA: TGTGCCAGCAGTTCCTCTGGGGACTACAGGGGCAAGTACTTC.

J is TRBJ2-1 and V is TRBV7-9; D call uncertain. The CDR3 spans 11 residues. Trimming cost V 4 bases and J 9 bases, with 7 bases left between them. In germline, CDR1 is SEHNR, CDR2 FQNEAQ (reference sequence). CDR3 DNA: TGTGCCAGCAGCTCTCCGGGTGAGCAGTTCTTC. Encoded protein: CASSSPGEQFF.

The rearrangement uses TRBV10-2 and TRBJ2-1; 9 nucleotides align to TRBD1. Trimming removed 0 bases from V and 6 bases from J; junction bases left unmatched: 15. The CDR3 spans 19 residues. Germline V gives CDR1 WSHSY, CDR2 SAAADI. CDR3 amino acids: CASSESRPGVDRGFNEQFF. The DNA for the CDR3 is TGCGCCAGCAGTGAGTCCCGCCCCGGAGTAGACAGGGGGTTCAATGAGCAGTTCTTC.

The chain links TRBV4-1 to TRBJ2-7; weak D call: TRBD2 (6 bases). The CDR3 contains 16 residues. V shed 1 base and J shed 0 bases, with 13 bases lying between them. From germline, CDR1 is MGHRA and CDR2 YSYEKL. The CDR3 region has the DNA TGCGCCAGCAGCCAAGGGCGGGGAGTGCGCTCCTACGAGCAGTACTTC. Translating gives CASSQGRGVRSYEQYF.

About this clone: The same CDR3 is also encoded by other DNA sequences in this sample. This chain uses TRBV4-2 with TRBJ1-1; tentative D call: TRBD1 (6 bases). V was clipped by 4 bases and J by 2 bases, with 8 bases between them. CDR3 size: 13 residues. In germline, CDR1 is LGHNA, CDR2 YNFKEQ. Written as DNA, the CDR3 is TGTGCCAGCAGCCCACAGGGCAACACTGAAGCTTTCTTT. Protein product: CASSPQGNTEAFF.

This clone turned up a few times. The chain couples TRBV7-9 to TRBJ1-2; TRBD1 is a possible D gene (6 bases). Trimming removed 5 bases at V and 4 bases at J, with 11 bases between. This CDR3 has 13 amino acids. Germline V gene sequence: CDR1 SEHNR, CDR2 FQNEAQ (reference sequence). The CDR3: CASSPPGAYGYTF. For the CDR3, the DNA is TGTGCCAGCAGCCCACCAGGGGCCTATGGCTACACCTTC.

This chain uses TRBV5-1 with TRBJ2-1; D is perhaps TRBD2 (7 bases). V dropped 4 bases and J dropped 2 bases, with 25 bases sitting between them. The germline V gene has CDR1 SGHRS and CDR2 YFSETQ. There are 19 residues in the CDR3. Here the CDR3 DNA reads TGCGCCAGCAGCGGGAGGGGGTTTGAGATCGGGAACACCTACAATGAGCAGTTCTTC. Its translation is CASSGRGFEIGNTYNEQFF.

Here the CDR3 DNA reads TGTGCCTCTCGTGGGGTTGAAAAACTGTTTTTT. This translates into CASRGVEKLFF. The gene calls are TRBV6-6 and TRBJ1-4, with unresolved D. The CDR3 loop spans 11 amino acids. Trimming removed 11 bases at V and 7 bases at J, with 11 bases between. CDR1 is MNHNY, CDR2 SVGAGI, per germline (reference sequence).